This T cell receptor (beta chain) emerged from a study of blood T cell repertoires in COVID-19. About the research overall: COVID-19 samples from acute and convalescent phases originated in the United States, Italy and Spain. PBMCs, B-cell-depleted T cells, or T cells were the source of the cDNA or gDNA that made up the material.

TCRdb's table, derived via immunoSEQ multiplex PCR, lists solely in-frame clones and lacks some. This table holds 100,000 to 150,000 clones, 80% to 95% found once. Germline-derived CDR1 and CDR2 are GTSNPN and SVGIG (reference sequence). The ends lost 0 bases at V and 0 bases at J; junction bases unmatched: 2. CDR3 length: 15 residues. The sequenced material came from peripheral blood. This TCR was sampled from a man aged 45 to 65 with COVID-19, enrolled during active disease. This chain links TRBV30 with TRBJ2-3; 8 nucleotides line up with TRBD2. CDR3 sequence (DNA): TGTGCCTGGAGTGTGTTAGCGGGGAGCACAGATACGCAGTATTTT. Amino acids: CAWSVLAGSTDTQYF.